The 19 T cell receptor beta chains given below trace back to one sample, sequenced in a study of early stage breast cancer tumors. Measured with immunoSEQ multiplex PCR; TCRdb has only the in-frame clones, and not every one. The table includes around 31,000 clones, roughly four fifths detected once. The sample was blood. All receptors come from a person aged 35-55 years with breast cancer.

CDR3 DNA: TGCGCCAGCAAACCATCGGGAGGATCAGACTATGGCTACACCTTC. Translated, it gives CASKPSGGSDYGYTF. The J gene is TRBJ1-2, the V gene TRBV4-1; no firm D call. V dropped 7 bases and J dropped 3 bases, with 18 bases sitting between them. Germline lookup yields CDR1 MGHRA and CDR2 YSYEKL. The CDR3 covers 15 residues.

The gene calls are TRBV28 and TRBJ2-7; D unclear. Trimming removed 7 bases from V and 0 bases from J, with 7 bases in between. This CDR3 contains 12 residues. Germline values: CDR1 MDHEN, CDR2 SYDVKM. CDR3 nucleotide sequence: TGTGCCAGCACAGAGAACTCCTACGAGCAGTACTTC. It encodes CASTENSYEQYF.

This clone was picked up a small number of times. The rearrangement joins TRBV5-1 to TRBJ1-3; D ambiguous. V dropped 0 bases and J dropped 0 bases, with 10 bases sitting between them. CDR1 and CDR2 (germline): SGHRS, YFSETQ. CDR3 length: 16 residues. CDR3: CASSLGSTGSGNTIYF. CDR3 coding DNA: TGCGCCAGCAGCTTGGGGTCGACGGGCTCTGGAAACACCATATATTTT.

V is TRBV9 and J is TRBJ2-1; either TRBD1 or TRBD2 may fit D (5 bases each). V lost 2 bases to trimming and J lost 0 bases, with 9 bases between them. The CDR3 spans 15 residues. The V gene's germline CDR1 is SGDLS and CDR2 YYNGEE. CDR3 nucleotides: TGTGCCAGCAGCGTCGACGGGGCCTCCTACAATGAGCAGTTCTTC. Translated: CASSVDGASYNEQFF.

The V call is TRBV15, the J call TRBJ1-4; D is possibly TRBD1 (6 bases). V shed 3 bases and J shed 4 bases, with 30 bases lying between them. Germline CDR1 reads LNHNV; CDR2 reads YYDKDF (reference sequence). This CDR3 has 21 amino acids. CDR3 DNA sequence: TGTGCCACCAGCAGCTTACTACGAGGACAGCCCCGAGGACCGTTTAATGAAAAACTGTTTTTT. Protein product: CATSSLLRGQPRGPFNEKLFF.

This clone appeared a single time. This chain connects TRBV21-1 to TRBJ2-4; no check of the table's D call, TRBD2, against the DNA was made. TRBV21-1 has pseudogene status. This CDR3 is 20 amino acids long. CDR3 coding DNA: TGTGCCAGCAGCAAACCCATGGGACTAGCGGGAGCACTAGCCAAAAACATTCAGTACTTC. This translates into CASSKPMGLAGALAKNIQYF.

This clone was counted once. The rearrangement uses TRBV6-6 and TRBJ2-5, with a weak D call TRBD1 (6 bases). This CDR3 region has 15 residues. Trimming cost V 4 bases and J 3 bases, with 15 bases left between them. Germline V lookup: CDR1 MNHNY, CDR2 SVGAGI (reference sequence). The CDR3, as DNA: TGTGCCAGCAGTTCCCCCGACAGGCCTGAAGAGACCCAGTACTTC. This translates into CASSSPDRPEETQYF.

The V and J genes are TRBV29-1 and TRBJ1-1; a weak D match, TRBD1 (5 bases). Germline loops: CDR1 SQVTM, CDR2 ANQGSEA. V was trimmed by 3 bases and J by 1 base, leaving 6 bases between them. The length of the CDR3 is 12 residues. The CDR3 loop is CSVEGENTEAFF. The DNA for the CDR3 is TGCAGCGTTGAGGGGGAGAACACTGAAGCTTTCTTT.

The chain combines TRBV30 with TRBJ2-3, with D possibly TRBD2 on 5 matching bases. Germline lookup yields CDR1 GTSNPN and CDR2 SVGIG (reference sequence). The V and J ends lost 4 bases and 0 bases respectively, with 8 bases between them. The CDR3 is 13 amino acids. The CDR3 sequence: CAWTRGSTDTQYF. The DNA for the CDR3 is TGTGCCTGGACCCGCGGGAGCACAGATACGCAGTATTTT.

Only one count was recorded for this clone. The genes are TRBV27 and TRBJ2-1; the match to TRBD2 covers 8 bases. V shed 8 bases and J 8 bases; nucleotides not matched to a gene: 8. The CDR3 consists of 13 residues. Germline assignment: CDR1 MNHEY and CDR2 SMNVEV (reference sequence). CDR3 sequence: CASGLASFYEQFF. In DNA form, the CDR3 reads TGTGCCAGCGGACTAGCTAGTTTCTATGAGCAGTTCTTC.

CDR3 sequence: CASSLQPTNEQFF. As DNA, the CDR3 is TGTGCCAGCAGCTTACAACCGACAAATGAGCAGTTCTTC. This chain connects TRBV7-3 to TRBJ2-1; no firm D call. CDR1 is SGHTA, CDR2 FQGTGA, per germline. Trimming took off 2 bases at V and 7 bases at J, with 9 bases between the two ends. The CDR3 consists of 13 residues.

This chain connects TRBV5-8 to TRBJ2-2; 8 bases align to TRBD2. The CDR3 runs 15 residues. CDR1 SGHTS and CDR2 YDEGEE come from the germline V gene. After removal of 0 bases from V and 3 bases from J, the junction contained 1 base not matched to a gene. The CDR3 bases are TGTGCCAGCAGCTTGGACGGGAGGGACACCGGGGAGCTGTTTTTT. Its protein product is CASSLDGRDTGELFF.

CDR3 protein: CASSLSGETQYF. The CDR3 nucleotides read TGTGCCAGCAGTTTAAGTGGGGAGACCCAGTACTTC. The V and J genes are TRBV27 and TRBJ2-5; no reliable D call. The V and J ends lost 2 bases and 5 bases respectively, with 6 bases between them. CDR1 is MNHEY and CDR2 is SMNVEV in the germline V gene (reference sequence). This CDR3 region has 12 residues.

This clone was counted a single time. The chain employs TRBV6-5 and TRBJ1-2; D ambiguous. There are 13 residues in the CDR3. Trimming removed 6 bases at V and 5 bases at J, with 13 bases between. Germline V gene lookup returns CDR1 MNHEY and CDR2 SVGAGI. The CDR3 DNA is TGTGCCAGCAGCCAAACCCTCGGGTATGGCTACACCTTC. Its translation is CASSQTLGYGYTF.

This rearrangement joins TRBV28 to TRBJ2-1; TRBD2 is a possible D gene (5 bases). Germline CDR1 reads MDHEN; CDR2 reads SYDVKM. The germline V and J ends were trimmed by 3 bases and 0 bases, with 18 bases remaining between them. This CDR3 is 18 amino acids long. CDR3 sequence reads: CASSFSIGLESSYNEQFF. In nucleotides, the CDR3 is TGTGCCAGCAGTTTCTCTATTGGACTGGAAAGCTCCTACAATGAGCAGTTCTTC.

This clone is judged medium-sized. The chain links TRBV5-1 to TRBJ2-5; D not resolved. V gave up 4 bases and J gave up 3 bases, with 10 bases separating them. This CDR3 is 13 amino acids long. From germline, CDR1 is SGHRS and CDR2 YFSETQ. The CDR3 protein is CASSLVGKETQYF. The CDR3 nucleotides read TGCGCCAGCAGCCTGGTCGGCAAAGAGACCCAGTACTTC.

The rearrangement uses TRBV9 and TRBJ2-5, with 7 bases lining up with TRBD2. Germline-derived CDR1 and CDR2 are SGDLS and YYNGEE. Losses at the gene ends were 0 bases for V and 4 bases for J; bases not matched to a gene: 3. The CDR3 runs 14 residues. Here the CDR3 reads CASSVAGGAETQYF. The CDR3 DNA is TGTGCCAGCAGCGTAGCGGGGGGAGCAGAGACCCAGTACTTC.

The chain employs TRBV18 and TRBJ2-1, with D possibly being TRBD2 (6 bases). The ends were cut back, 6 bases at V and 9 bases at J, with 15 bases in the middle. This CDR3 spans 13 amino acids. Germline V CDR1 and CDR2: KGHSH, LQKENI. CDR3 residues: CASSLGRESEQFF. The CDR3 region has the DNA TGTGCCAGCTCCCTTGGACGGGAGAGTGAGCAGTTCTTC.

V gene TRBV7-8 combines with J gene TRBJ1-3; perhaps TRBD1 as D (6 bases). Looked up from germline, CDR1 is SGHVS and CDR2 is FQNEAQ. The V gene lost 2 bases and the J gene lost 4 bases, with 9 bases spanning the gap. The length of the CDR3 is 14 residues. The CDR3 DNA follows: TGTGCCAGCAGCTTATCCGGGGGCGGAAACACCATATATTTT. This encodes CASSLSGGGNTIYF.